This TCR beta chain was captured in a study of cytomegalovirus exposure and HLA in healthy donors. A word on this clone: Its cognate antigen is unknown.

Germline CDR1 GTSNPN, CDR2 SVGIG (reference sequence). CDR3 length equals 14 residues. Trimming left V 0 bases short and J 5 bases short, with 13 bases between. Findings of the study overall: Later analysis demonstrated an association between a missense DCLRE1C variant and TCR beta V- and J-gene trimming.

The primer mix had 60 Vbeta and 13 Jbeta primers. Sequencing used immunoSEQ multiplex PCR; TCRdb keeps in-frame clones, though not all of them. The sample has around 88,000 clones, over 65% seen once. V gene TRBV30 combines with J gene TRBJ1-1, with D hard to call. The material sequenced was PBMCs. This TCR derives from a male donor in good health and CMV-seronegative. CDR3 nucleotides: TGTGCCTGGAGTGTGCGTCTCGGTTGGACTGAAGCTTTCTTT. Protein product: CAWSVRLGWTEAFF.